This TCR beta chain was recorded in a study of cytomegalovirus exposure and HLA in healthy donors (dated by TCRdb to 2016 to 2017). As for the study more broadly: In an earlier analysis of several hundred of the donors, 276 Gb of sequence data and 90 million to 120 million unique TCR beta sequences from about 190 million T cells were reported. Approximately 300 gigabases of sequencing data and 70 million to 95 million unique TCR sequences made up an early release that covered some 640 HLA-typed donors. Of the roughly 430 genotyped donors, roughly 80% fell in the genetic ancestry cluster associated with self-reported Caucasian donors. The study was designed to test whether signatures of past pathogen exposure could be identified by cataloging public T cell receptors. The study used immunosequencing to profile the T cell repertoires of 666 subjects and linked those repertoires to cytomegalovirus serostatus. In addition to the first cohort of 666 subjects, a separate validation cohort of 130 or so different subjects was used. To predict cytomegalovirus infection status, the study combined high-throughput TCR immunosequencing, statistical association of individual TCRs with disease status, and machine learning. A later analysis re-analyzed previously published TCR beta repertoires from roughly 600 donors and added high-resolution HLA genotyping to study TCR occurrence patterns. In the later analysis, no new phenotypic data were used to find candidate immune exposures; instead, reliance was placed on TCR beta sequences and their occurrence across donors. An earlier analysis of 500 to 650 of the donors applied high-throughput TCR beta sequencing to assess whether each TCR beta V gene segment acted as functional or pseudogenic. Alongside the repertoire data, information on donor age, sex, ethnicity and CMV serostatus was compiled. A later genetic analysis took genome-wide SNP genotypes for about three fifths of the roughly 700 donors and used that subset as a discovery cohort. All discovery cohort repertoires had been generated on a single sequencing platform. Class I and class II HLA loci were covered by the typing at four-digit resolution. The number of donors typed differed by locus, with roughly 620-630 for A, B, C, DRB1 and DQB1, roughly 520 for DQA1, under 610 for DPA1, and approximately 470 for DPB1. A handful of DR-DQ haplotypes were handled as single units for association and clustering because linkage in the cohort was strong. Among approximately 370 genotyped donors of the cohort, an average of about 240,000 unique TCR beta nucleotide sequences was sequenced per donor, of which 15% to 20% were non-productive. Results and caveats for the whole study, not just this receptor: In both the original and validation cohorts, the classifier was reported to diagnose cytomegalovirus status with high specificity and sensitivity. A group of highly shared sequence variants was considered likely to be a technical artifact of the sequencing pipeline. In a later analysis, the rate of TCR association differed among HLA loci, with DRB1 alleles having the most associated TCRs and HLA-C alleles having the fewest. For the cohort, immune exposure information was limited to CMV serostatus. A total of 150 to 200 TCR beta chains were listed by the study as associated with cytomegalovirus. According to a later analysis, parvovirus B19, influenza, CMV and Epstein-Barr virus appeared linked to several top co-occurrence clusters. Linkage disequilibrium might explain the correlated functional status among segregating V segments, but an unknown experimental factor could not be ruled out. In a later analysis, HLA-associated TCR beta chains were found to be more clonally expanded and to have lower generation probabilities than equally common non-associated chains. In a later analysis, most CMV-associated TCR beta chains were found to appear HLA-restricted, with HLA associations seemingly driven largely by CMV exposure. Because counts were too low, roughly 17 rarely observed V segments, including chromosome 9 orphons, were left out of the earlier analysis of approximately 500 of the donors. The 87-base-pair reads could not distinguish some IMGT-functional V segments, including TRBV6-2 and TRBV6-3, so those segments were excluded. Most TCR sequences were seen in very few donors, while some public TCRs were found in many individuals. Specific HLA alleles were associated with roughly 17,000 TCR beta sequences at a false discovery rate of 0.05 in a later analysis. HLA typing was unavailable for some donors at each locus, so association tests used only the typed subset. In an earlier analysis of a few hundred of the donors, most TCR beta V segments were observed in productive rearrangements about 90% or about 30% of the time, broadly matching IMGT annotations. An association between a missense DCLRE1C variant and V-gene and J-gene trimming of TCR beta chains was found in a later genetic analysis and replicated in an independent cohort. A further reported finding was that TCR beta sequences accurately predicted the HLA-A and HLA-B alleles for most subjects in the first cohort. It was suggested by the authors that the approach could potentially be generalized to other disease states and immunological phenotypes. When HLA alleles, especially DR and DQ, strongly co-occurred, TCR associations were difficult to assign to individual alleles. In vitro tests confirmed that three of the cytomegalovirus-associated TCR beta chains recognize cytomegalovirus antigens. In a later genetic analysis, fewer N-insertions in productive TCRs were reported among donors in an Asian-associated ancestry cluster than the roughly 700-donor mean. The cohort was sequenced for TCR beta chains only, and without alpha or paired-chain data the features that could be detected were limited. Presence/absence analyses assumed roughly uniform sequencing depth across donors, an assumption that may not hold.

Library preparation was by the immunoSEQ multiplex PCR assay. For the multiplex PCR, a mixture combining 60 forward primers for TCR Vbeta segments and 13 reverse primers for TCR Jbeta segments was used. Amplification of the CDR3 region of rearranged TCR beta genes was performed with a multiplex PCR assay on genomic DNA. On the Illumina HiSeq System, the amplified TCR beta libraries were sequenced as 87-base-pair reads. The paper's processing steps were these. Across the roughly 700 repertoires, a later analysis counted about 81 million unique TCR beta chains, some 11 million of which were shared by at least two donors. Raw reads were error-corrected and collapsed into unique sequences by a nearest-neighbor algorithm in which closely related sequences were merged to remove PCR and sequencing errors. Alignment of CDR3 sequences to IMGT reference sequences was used to assign V, D and J gene segments. For a sequence to be retained, at least a six-nucleotide match to both a V gene segment and a J gene segment was required. A rearrangement counted as productive if the CDR3 had no stop codons and remained in frame with V and J, and every other rearrangement counted as non-productive. CDR3 was defined according to IMGT convention as the region running from the second conserved V-encoded cysteine to the conserved J-encoded phenylalanine. In an earlier analysis of around 540 of the donors, sequences lacking an unambiguous match to a single V gene segment were excluded. In an earlier analysis of approximately 550 of the donors, V segments were called functional above 56.7% productive rearrangements and were called segregating when the between-donor standard deviation exceeded 5%. A statistical classification framework was built to diagnose cytomegalovirus status from the catalog of TCR beta chain sequences. In a later analysis, TCR nucleotide sequences were compared against IMGT/GENE-DB human TR gene sequences so that V and J genes could be assigned. The TCRdist pipeline was used in a later analysis to assign CDR3 sequences and most-parsimonious VDJ recombination scenarios. In a later analysis, each TCR beta chain was defined by its CDR3 amino acid sequence together with its V-gene family, and reads lacking a unique V-gene family were excluded. To address suspected cross-contamination and a sequencing artifact, a later analysis removed a few hundred highly shared, low-generation-probability nucleotide sequences. A later analysis calculated a clonal expansion index for each public chain from normalized within-repertoire ranks of inferred template counts. In a later analysis, generation probabilities were computed using a VDJ recombination model fitted to out-of-frame rearrangements, and the results were checked against IGoR. A later analysis scored TCR-TCR, TCR-HLA and TCR-CMV co-occurrence with hypergeometric tests, applying a repertoire-size bias correction to TCR pairs. In a later analysis, false discovery rates were estimated by permuting HLA or CMV assignments 20 times. In a later analysis, co-occurring TCRs were grouped using DBSCAN, and TCRdist sequence similarity was added for clustering within HLA-allele-positive subsets. Co-occurrence clustering excluded repertoires with fewer than 30,000 or more than 120,000 public chains, plus five with anomalous nucleotide sharing. The source is immuneACCESS, and TCRdb retained only in-frame sequences with V and J called. Part of the clones is not carried over; for the studies checked, unresolved V genes explain less than half of this, and the remainder is unexplained. The DNA gave D and trimming, while V, J and clone size come from that table. The sample table lists fewer than 200,000 clones, approximately 80% of them with a count of one. The top ten clonotypes cover under 6% of the sample.

Trimming removed 3 bases from V and 6 bases from J; the gene matches leave 2 bases unexplained. The CDR3 contains 12 residues, cysteine and phenylalanine counted. Only the CDR3 DNA stays, 36 bases, in frame from base 1. CDR1 and CDR2, per the germline V gene, are SGHTA and FQGTGA. In regard to this clone: No antigen is known for it. The input lacks base qualities; no much larger clone sits a single base away.

In total, fewer than 750 healthy bone marrow donors made up the cohort. All cohort members were sampled while nominally healthy, although unrecorded immune exposures were likely present. The donor was CMV seronegative and was included in the group of 352 seronegative cohort members. Each donor provided a peripheral blood sample, and peripheral blood mononuclear cells were used for TCR beta sequencing. Genomic DNA extraction from the blood cell samples was performed with the Qiagen DNeasy Blood Extraction Kit. The rearranged segments are TRBV7-3 and TRBJ2-7; 7 central nucleotides agree with TRBD1. This TCR came from a man aged 25 to 40 in good health and CMV-seronegative. Specimen: PBMCs. CDR3 loop: CASSLTGSEQYF. The bases read TGTGCCAGCAGCTTGACAGGGAGCGAGCAGTACTTC. Beyond the CDR3, the reference TRBV7-3 and TRBJ2-7 genes provide the residues; the full variable domain reads: GAGVSQTPSNKVTEKGKYVELRCDPISGHTALYWYRQSLGQGPEFLIYFQGTGAADDSGLPNDRFFAVRPEGSVSTLKIQRTERGDSAVYLCASSLTGSEQYFGPGTRLTVT.